The present T cell receptor (beta chain) was sequenced within a study of T cells in Graves' hyperthyroidism and ophthalmopathy. Study-wide background: Sampling of peripheral blood happened at initial diagnosis, prior to any treatment. Study-wide results and limits: Using 13 V-J features, a model discriminated ophthalmopathy from stable hyperthyroidism. Model predictions of ophthalmopathy came a median roughly 6.7 months before onset.

From 9 to 10 ml of fresh peripheral blood, PBMCs were isolated. What was amplified from RNA transcripts were TCR beta CDR3 regions. First-round RT-PCR of the TCR CDR3 relied on the HTBI primer set. TCRdb reprocessed the multiplex PCR reads via MiXCR and lists one record per CDR3 protein. This sample carries hundreds of thousands of distinct CDR3 sequences, over 11% of them seen once, and the ten largest clones take 25% to 30%. The V and J ends lost 2 bases and 3 bases, in that order; junction bases with no gene match: 2. CDR3 length equals 13 residues. The germline V gene has CDR1 DFQATT and CDR2 SNEGSKA (reference sequence). About this clonotype itself: What it recognizes is unknown.

The chain recombines TRBV20-1 with TRBJ1-2; TRBD1 matches 8 bases. The sequence came from a man aged 50 to 60 with Graves' ophthalmopathy. The sample taken for sequencing was blood. The CDR3 bases are TGCAGTGCTAGATCGACAGGGGACTATGGCTACACCTTC. Its translation: CSARSTGDYGYTF.